This T cell receptor beta chain was retrieved from a study of cytomegalovirus exposure and HLA in healthy donors. Study-level results: TCR beta V segments were, for the most part, productive about 87% or about 30% of the time in an earlier analysis. Some V segments could not be told apart, so they were left out, TRBV6-2 and TRBV6-3 among them. Equally common other TCR beta chains were less clonally expanded than HLA-associated ones, a later analysis found.

This CDR3 contains 13 residues. Germline assignment: CDR1 SGHTS and CDR2 YDEGEE. Trimming pared 0 bases from V and 2 bases from J, leaving 5 bases between. Primers: 60 Vbeta forward and 13 Jbeta reverse. Profiling relied on immunoSEQ multiplex PCR, and the TCRdb table lists in-frame clones only, not all of them. The table records roughly 100,000 clones, 76% of them present only once. This clone was picked up one time. The antigen remains unidentified. The sequenced sample consisted of PBMCs. This TCR was recovered from a woman aged 55-69 years in good health and CMV-seropositive. The chain has TRBV5-8 and TRBJ2-5; a possible D gene is TRBD1 (5 bases). The CDR3 sequence is CASSLGQQETQYF. CDR3 DNA: TGTGCCAGCAGCTTGGGACAGCAAGAGACCCAGTACTTC.